One and the same sample provided the 5 T cell receptor beta chains below, sequenced in a study of T cells of healthy individuals. TCRdb reanalysed the 5' RACE reads using MiXCR and keeps one entry per CDR3 protein. Of about 57,000 distinct CDR3 sequences in the sample, about 17% were seen once. These receptors came from a human donor in good health.

Ten or more counts support this clonotype. This chain's CDR3 is CASSLGQDLHEQYF. The CDR3 DNA reads TGTGCCAGCAGCCTCGGACAGGACTTACACGAGCAGTACTTC. This sequence joins TRBV25-1 and TRBJ2-7, with 7 bases fitting TRBD1. This CDR3 comprises 14 residues. V was clipped by 6 bases and J by 5 bases; unmatched bases: 10. Germline lookup yields CDR1 MGHDK and CDR2 SYGVNS.

This clonotype was seen only once. This sequence joins TRBV12-3 or TRBV12-4 and TRBJ1-6, with 10 positions matching TRBD1. Unmatched junction bases numbered 5, after V lost 5 bases and J lost 7 bases. The CDR3 runs to 15 residues. CDR3 residues: CASSEGTGVNSPLHF. The CDR3 DNA is TGTGCCAGCAGTGAAGGGACAGGGGTGAATTCACCCCTCCACTTT.

This clonotype showed up just a few times. This rearrangement joins TRBV7-9 to TRBJ2-5, with D possibly TRBD1 on 5 matching bases. Per the germline V gene, CDR1 is SEHNR and CDR2 is FQNEAQ (reference sequence). The V gene lost 1 base and the J gene lost 1 base, with 7 bases spanning the gap. CDR3 length equals 14 residues. CDR3 region: CASSLGTTQETQYF. The CDR3 DNA sequence: TGTGCCAGCAGCTTAGGGACAACCCAAGAGACCCAGTACTTC.

The CDR3 sequence is CASSLGRGGAKNIQYF. The CDR3, as DNA: TGTGCCAGCAGCTTAGGCCGGGGGGGGGCCAAAAACATTCAGTACTTC. The chain is built from TRBV7-9 and TRBJ2-4; 8 bases line up with TRBD2. Germline V gene data show CDR1 as SEHNR and CDR2 as FQNEAQ (reference sequence). CDR3 length equals 16 residues. The trim removed 1 base at V and 1 base at J, leaving 3 bases unmatched.

This clonotype showed up many times. The V gene is TRBV28, the J gene TRBJ1-5; D is undetermined. Trimming removed 4 bases at V and 2 bases at J, with 9 bases between. Germline V gene data show CDR1 as MDHEN and CDR2 as SYDVKM. The CDR3 runs to 14 residues. For the CDR3, the DNA is TGTGCCAGCAGTTGGGCTGCGGGCAATCAGCCCCAGCATTTT. Translated, it gives CASSWAAGNQPQHF.